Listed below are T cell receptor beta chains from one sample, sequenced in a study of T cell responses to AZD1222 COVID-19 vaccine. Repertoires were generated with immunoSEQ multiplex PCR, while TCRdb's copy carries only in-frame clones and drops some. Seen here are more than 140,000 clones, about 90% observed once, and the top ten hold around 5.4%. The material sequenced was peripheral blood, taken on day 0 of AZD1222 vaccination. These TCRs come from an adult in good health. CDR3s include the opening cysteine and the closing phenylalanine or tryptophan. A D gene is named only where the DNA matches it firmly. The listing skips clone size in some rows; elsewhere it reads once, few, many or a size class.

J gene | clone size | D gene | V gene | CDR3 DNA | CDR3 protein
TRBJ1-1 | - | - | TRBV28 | TGTGCCAGCAGTTTATTCCCGGAAACGAACACTGAAGCTTTCTTT | CASSLFPETNTEAFF
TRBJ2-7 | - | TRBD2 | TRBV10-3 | TGTGCCTCCGGACTAGCCCGCGAGCAGTACTTC | CASGLAREQYF
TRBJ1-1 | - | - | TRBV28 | TGTGCCAGCAGTAGGGGGGACACCGGTGGCACTGAAGCTTTCTTT | CASSRGDTGGTEAFF
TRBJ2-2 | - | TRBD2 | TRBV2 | TGTGCCAGCAGTTCCCTGGGAGGGCCCCGGGAGCTGTTTTTT | CASSSLGGPRELFF
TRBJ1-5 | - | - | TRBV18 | TGTGCCAGCTCACCACGGGGCGTGGGGGACTCTCAGCCCCAGCATTTT | CASSPRGVGDSQPQHF
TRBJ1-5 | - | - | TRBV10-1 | TGCGCCAGCAGTGTGCGACCCTGCCGCCCCTATAGCAATCAGCCCCAGCATTTT | CASSVRPCRPYSNQPQHF
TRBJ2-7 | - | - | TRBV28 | TGTGCCAGCAGTAGACAGGTCCCCCCCTACGAGCAGTACTTC | CASSRQVPPYEQYF
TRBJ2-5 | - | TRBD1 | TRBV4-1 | TGCGCCAGCAGCCCGGGACAGGGGGAGACCCAGTACTTC | CASSPGQGETQYF
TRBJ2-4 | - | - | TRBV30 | TGTGCCTGGAGTGTACCTGGGCTAGCCGACGCCAAAAACATTCAGTACTTC | CAWSVPGLADAKNIQYF
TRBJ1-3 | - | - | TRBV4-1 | TGCGCCAGCAGCCAGCTTGGAAACACCATATATTTT | CASSQLGNTIYF
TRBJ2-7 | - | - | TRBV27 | TGTGCCAGCAGTTTGTTGCCTAGCGAAAGTCACGAGCAGTACTTC | CASSLLPSESHEQYF
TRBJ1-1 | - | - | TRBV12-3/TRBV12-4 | TGTGCCAGCAGTTTCGCAGGGACTGAAGCTTTCTTT | CASSFAGTEAFF
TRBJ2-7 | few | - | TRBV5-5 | TGTGCCAGCAGCTTGGCCGGGACGGAACTCCCATCCTACGAGCAGTACTTC | CASSLAGTELPSYEQYF
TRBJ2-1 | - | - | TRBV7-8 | TGTGCCAGCAGCTTAGGCTACAATGAGCAGTTCTTC | CASSLGYNEQFF
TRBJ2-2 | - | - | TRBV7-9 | TGTGCCAGCAGCTTAGGGCAGCTTCAGCCCTCTAGGGAGCTGTTTTTT | CASSLGQLQPSRELFF
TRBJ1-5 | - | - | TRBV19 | TGTGCCAGTAGTATTCGGCAGTCGAATCAGCCCCAGCATTTT | CASSIRQSNQPQHF
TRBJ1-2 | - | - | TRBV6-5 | TGTGCCAGCAGTCCTCTTTTTCGCCCAGACTATGGCTACACCTTC | CASSPLFRPDYGYTF
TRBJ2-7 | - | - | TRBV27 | TGTGCCAGCAGTTTCGGGGTCGAGCAGTACTTC | CASSFGVEQYF
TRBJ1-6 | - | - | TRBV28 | TGTGCCAGCAGTTTTCTTGGGCCCCTCCACTTT | CASSFLGPLHF
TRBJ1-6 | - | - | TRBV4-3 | TGCGCCAGCAGCCAAGATGGGCAGGGAGGGTCCTATAATTCACCCCTCCACTTT | CASSQDGQGGSYNSPLHF
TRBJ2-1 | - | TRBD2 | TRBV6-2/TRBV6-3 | TGTGCCAGCAGCCAGGGACTAGCGGGAGCCAATGAGCAGTTCTTC | CASSQGLAGANEQFF
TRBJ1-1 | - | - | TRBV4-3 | TGCGCCAGCAGCCTCAGTGGGGCGGTCACTGAAGCTTTCTTT | CASSLSGAVTEAFF
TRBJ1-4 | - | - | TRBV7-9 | TGTGCCAGCACCCCCCGAGACAGTAGTGAAAAACTGTTTTTT | CASTPRDSSEKLFF
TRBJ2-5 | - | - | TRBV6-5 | TGTGCCAGCAGCCCCCTTATGTCGGGAGAGACCCAGTACTTC | CASSPLMSGETQYF
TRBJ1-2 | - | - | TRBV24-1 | TGTGCCACCAAAAGCGAGAGTGACTATGGCTACACCTTC | CATKSESDYGYTF
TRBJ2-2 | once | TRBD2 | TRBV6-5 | TGTGCCAGCACCCAGGGGCTAGCGGGAGCCGGGGAGCTGTTTTTT | CASTQGLAGAGELFF